The clone carrying this T cell receptor beta chain appeared a few times. Antigen specificity is unknown. This entry belongs to a study of T-cell reconstitution after alpha-beta-depleted transplantation in children. Preparing the TCRbeta library involved the use of unique molecular identifiers. TCRdb itself ran the PCR reads through MiXCR, one entry per CDR3 protein. Of about 580,000 distinct CDR3 sequences in the sample, around 23% were seen once. General study results and limits: From surviving recipient T cells and thymic progenitors came the high day-60 TCRbeta diversity observed in some patients. A year post-transplant, T-cell counts and diversity derived mostly from newly produced T cells. It was reported that alpha-beta T cells came from several hundred expanded graft clones (about two months after transplant).

CDR1 DFQATT and CDR2 SNEGSKA come from the germline V gene (reference sequence). This CDR3 is 12 amino acids long. Trimming removed 5 bases from V and 4 bases from J, with 11 bases in between. The receptor's source is a boy under two years old who had a stem cell transplant for acute myeloid leukemia, so the T cells may come from the graft donor. The sequencing used PBMCs, mostly from graft donor cells, collected 360 days after TCRalphabeta/CD19-depleted stem cell transplant. The chain couples TRBV20-1 to TRBJ1-2; D gene ambiguous. The CDR3 spells CSAPVSLYGYTF. The CDR3 region has the DNA TGCAGTGCTCCAGTAAGCCTCTATGGCTACACCTTC.